These 10 T cell receptor beta chains share one sample of origin, sequenced in a study of brain T cells in children with intractable seizures. Libraries were prepared by immunoSEQ multiplex PCR; TCRdb keeps only in-frame clonotypes and omits some of them. The data show 110,000 or so clones, 94% seen once. This material consisted of peripheral blood, taken at surgery. These TCRs come from a boy under two years old with hemimegalencephaly and intractable seizures.

The V and J genes are TRBV12-5 and TRBJ2-7; D is unresolved. CDR1 and CDR2 (germline): LGHNT, FRNRAP. This CDR3 is built from 16 residues. The ends were cut back, 0 bases at V and 0 bases at J, with 12 bases in the middle. CDR3 region: CASGLVPTADSYEQYF. The DNA of the CDR3 is TGTGCTAGTGGTTTGGTACCAACGGCCGACTCCTACGAGCAGTACTTC.

The chain links TRBV19 to TRBJ2-3; D is possibly TRBD2 (5 bases). V was clipped by 9 bases and J by 2 bases, with 9 bases between them. The CDR3 has 12 amino acids. The germline V gene encodes CDR1 LNHDA and CDR2 SQIVND (reference sequence). CDR3 DNA: TGTGCCAGCTCAGCGGTCACAGATACGCAGTATTTT. This codes for CASSAVTDTQYF.

The chain recombines TRBV7-9 with TRBJ2-7, with unresolved D. The CDR3 runs to 13 residues. Germline assignment: CDR1 SEHNR and CDR2 FQNEAQ (reference sequence). The ends were cut back, 5 bases at V and 1 base at J, with 9 bases in the middle. The CDR3 DNA reads as TGTGCCAGCAGCCAAGACGGATCCTACGAGCAGTACTTC. It is translated as CASSQDGSYEQYF.

This clone has just one count. The V gene is TRBV2, the J gene TRBJ2-1; 8 positions match TRBD2. Germline-derived CDR1 and CDR2 are SNHLY and FYNNEI. The CDR3 totals 15 residues. V was pared by 6 bases and J by 0 bases, with 4 bases of the junction left unmatched. Here the CDR3 DNA reads TGTGCCAGCAGACTAGCGGCGAGCTCCTACAATGAGCAGTTCTTC. This codes for CASRLAASSYNEQFF.

The V call is TRBV6-2 or TRBV6-3, the J call TRBJ1-2; 7 positions agree with TRBD1. The CDR3 consists of 12 residues. CDR1 is MNHEY, CDR2 SVGEGT, per germline. The J segment lost 8 bases and the V segment lost 2 bases, leaving 2 bases of the junction unmatched. The CDR3 loop reads CASSYRGRGYTF. CDR3 nucleotide sequence: TGTGCCAGCAGTTACAGGGGGCGCGGCTACACCTTC.

By sample fraction, this clone is medium-sized (0.01 to 0.1%). The gene calls are TRBV12-3 or TRBV12-4 and TRBJ1-1; possible D gene TRBD1, 5 bases. V dropped 7 bases and J dropped 5 bases, with 11 bases sitting between them. This CDR3 spans 12 amino acids. The CDR3 loop is CASTQGRTEAFF. The CDR3 nucleotides read TGTGCCAGCACCCAGGGTAGAACTGAAGCTTTCTTT.

V and J are TRBV6-1 and TRBJ1-1, with D hard to call. This CDR3 is 13 amino acids long. Germline CDR1 and CDR2: MNHNS and SASEGT. V lost 1 base and J 7 bases, leaving 10 bases between the germline ends. The chain's CDR3 is CASSEVGHSEAFF. The CDR3 region has the DNA TGTGCCAGCAGTGAAGTCGGGCACAGTGAAGCTTTCTTT.

The rearrangement joins TRBV5-1 to TRBJ2-5, with D hard to call. V shed 1 base and J shed 4 bases, with 8 bases lying between them. The germline V gene has CDR1 SGHRS and CDR2 YFSETQ. The CDR3 sequence is 13 residues long. CDR3 loop: CASSLSPGETQYF. The CDR3 DNA reads TGCGCCAGCAGCTTGTCTCCGGGAGAGACCCAGTACTTC.

The chain joins TRBV4-2 to TRBJ2-4; 8 bases are shared with TRBD2. Germline assignment: CDR1 LGHNA and CDR2 YNFKEQ. V lost 5 bases and J lost 6; bases outside the gene matches: 9. The CDR3 totals 15 residues. The CDR3 DNA is TGTGCCAGCAGCGAGAGCGGGAGCGCCCCAAACATTCAGTACTTC. Translated: CASSESGSAPNIQYF.

V gene TRBV6-5 combines with J gene TRBJ2-5; D is unclear. This CDR3 has 12 residues. The ends were cut back, 7 bases at V and 5 bases at J, with 11 bases in the middle. Looked up from germline, CDR1 is MNHEY and CDR2 is SVGAGI. CDR3 loop: CASTPAVETQYF. CDR3 coding DNA: TGTGCCAGCACCCCTGCGGTGGAGACCCAGTACTTC.